What follows are 26 T cell receptor beta chains derived from one specimen sequenced in a study of T cells in localized non-small cell lung cancer. Clones were read by immunoSEQ multiplex PCR, and TCRdb kept only the in-frame ones, dropping some. The table records about 40,000 clones, about 88% of them present only once. Specimen: peripheral blood, collected before any cancer treatment. The origin of the receptors is a man aged 18 to 49 with stage I lung adenocarcinoma.

CDR3 nucleotide sequence: TGTGCCAGCAGTTACAGGGTTGGAGTGAACACTGAAGCTTTCTTT. Translation gives CASSYRVGVNTEAFF. This chain connects TRBV6-5 to TRBJ1-1; D gene uncertain. V was cut by 2 bases and J by 0 bases, with 10 bases left in between. Germline V gene data show CDR1 as MNHEY and CDR2 as SVGAGI. CDR3 length: 15 residues.

Of note for this clone: An end of the junction differs from the germline gene, which may be a read error. Other nucleotide sequences in the sample specify the same CDR3. The chain is built from TRBV5-1 and TRBJ2-7, with D maybe TRBD1 (6 bases). The V gene's germline CDR1 is SGHRS and CDR2 YFSETQ. The CDR3 length is 14 residues. CDR3 nucleotides: TGCGCCAGCCGGACCCAAGGGGGAACTTACGAACAGTACTTC. Protein sequence: CASRTQGGTYEQYF.

The chain uses TRBV23-1 and TRBJ1-1, with 7 bases that match TRBD1. TRBV23-1 is identified as an open reading frame with a role that is uncertain. V was pared by 8 bases and J by 4 bases, with 16 bases of the junction left unmatched. The CDR3 totals 16 residues. DNA for the CDR3: TGCGCCAGCGGGGGACTCCACAGGGGTGTAGGCACTGAAGCTTTCTTT. It is translated as CASGGLHRGVGTEAFF.

CDR3: CASSSGWGNTEAFF. As DNA, the CDR3 is TGTGCCAGCAGCTCGGGGTGGGGAAACACTGAAGCTTTCTTT. This sequence joins TRBV7-3 and TRBJ1-1; D remains unclear. The CDR3 sequence is 14 residues long. Deletions cut 4 bases from V and 2 bases from J, with 11 bases between. From germline, CDR1 is SGHTA and CDR2 FQGTGA. Complete variable domain (other parts from reference TRBV7-3 and TRBJ1-1): GAGVSQTPSNKVTEKGKYVELRCDPISGHTALYWYRQSLGQGPEFLIYFQGTGAADDSGLPNDRFFAVRPEGSVSTLKIQRTERGDSAVYLCASSSGWGNTEAFFGQGTRLTVV.

The chain joins TRBV4-2 to TRBJ2-7, with 9 nucleotides matching TRBD1. J was trimmed by 4 bases and V by 3 bases; bases with no gene match: 4. CDR1 and CDR2 from the germline V gene are LGHNA and YNFKEQ. There are 14 residues in the CDR3. CDR3 sequence reads: CASSHGQGRYEQYF. The CDR3, as DNA: TGTGCCAGCAGCCACGGACAGGGGAGGTACGAGCAGTACTTC.

This clone was counted a single time. The chain recombines TRBV30 with TRBJ1-2; TRBD1 matches at 8 bases. CDR3 size: 17 residues. Germline CDR1 reads GTSNPN; CDR2 reads SVGIG (reference sequence). V lost 0 bases to trimming and J lost 5 bases; unmatched junction nucleotides: 14. Here the CDR3 reads CAWSVSWTGISLYGYTF. CDR3 in DNA: TGTGCCTGGAGTGTAAGTTGGACAGGGATTTCCCTATATGGCTACACCTTC. The entire variable domain, with the rest obtained from reference TRBV30 and TRBJ1-2, is as follows: SQTIHQWPATLVQPVGSPLSLECTVEGTSNPNLYWYRQAAGRGLQLLFYSVGIGQISSEVPQNLSASRPQDRQFILSSKKLLLSDSGFYLCAWSVSWTGISLYGYTFGSGTRLTVV.

This sequence joins TRBV11-2 and TRBJ1-1; D might be TRBD1 (6 bases). V was trimmed by 5 bases and J by 9 bases, leaving 22 bases between them. Germline values: CDR1 SGHAT, CDR2 FQNNGV. This CDR3 region has 15 residues. The CDR3 coding sequence is TGTGCCAGCAGCGGGGGAATTTTGGGGGCCGGGCAAGCTTTCTTT. This translates into CASSGGILGAGQAFF.

The chain carries TRBV18 and TRBJ1-1; D call uncertain. V lost 3 bases to trimming and J lost 0 bases, with 5 bases between them. Germline CDR1 and CDR2: KGHSH and LQKENI. This CDR3 is 13 amino acids long. CDR3 nucleotide sequence: TGTGCCAGCTCACCTCGGGTGAACACTGAAGCTTTCTTT. This codes for CASSPRVNTEAFF.

The chain is built from TRBV19 and TRBJ1-2; TRBD1 aligns across 8 bases. This CDR3 spans 14 amino acids. J was trimmed by 3 bases and V by 8 bases; bases with no gene match: 8. Germline CDR1 is LNHDA and CDR2 is SQIVND (reference sequence). The CDR3 here is CASSHRGAHYGYTF. DNA of the CDR3: TGTGCCAGTTCTCACAGGGGGGCCCACTATGGCTACACCTTC.

This rearrangement joins TRBV9 to TRBJ1-1; D not certain. V gave up 1 base and J gave up 7 bases, with 14 bases separating them. CDR3 length: 14 amino acids. Germline CDR1 is SGDLS and CDR2 is YYNGEE. The DNA for the CDR3 is TGTGCCAGCAGCGTATGGGAGGAAGGGCTTGAAGCTTTCTTT. Translated, it gives CASSVWEEGLEAFF.

This chain connects TRBV11-2 to TRBJ2-5; TRBD1 is a possible D gene (6 bases). Trimming stripped 1 base from V and 2 bases from J, with 17 bases between. The V gene's germline CDR1 is SGHAT and CDR2 FQNNGV. CDR3 length: 17 amino acids. The CDR3 spells CASSLGLTRGRQETQYF. The CDR3 nucleotides read TGTGCCAGCAGCTTAGGTCTCACCAGGGGAAGGCAAGAGACCCAGTACTTC. The entire variable domain, with the rest obtained from reference TRBV11-2 and TRBJ2-5, is as follows: EAGVAQSPRYKIIEKRQSVAFWCNPISGHATLYWYQQILGQGPKLLIQFQNNGVVDDSQLPKDRFSAERLKGVDSTLKIQPAKLEDSAVYLCASSLGLTRGRQETQYFGPGTRLLVL.

This clone was detected only a few times. The chain combines TRBV7-3 with TRBJ2-3; D is unclear. This CDR3 is built from 15 residues. V gave up 4 bases and J gave up 4 bases, with 15 bases separating them. Germline V gives CDR1 SGHTA, CDR2 FQGTGA. The CDR3 nucleotides read TGTGCCAGCAGCTCACTAAATCCGGGTGCAGATACGCAGTATTTT. This sequence encodes CASSSLNPGADTQYF.

This chain connects TRBV5-5 to TRBJ2-7; D unclear. Germline V CDR1 and CDR2: SGHKS, YYEKEE (reference sequence). Trimming removed 0 bases from V and 3 bases from J, with 7 bases in between. CDR3 length equals 13 residues. The CDR3 nucleotides read TGTGCCAGCAGCTTGGAAGGGTACTACGAGCAGTACTTC. Protein sequence: CASSLEGYYEQYF.

Here the CDR3 reads CASSLRRSPSTDTQYF. The CDR3 DNA reads as TGTGCCAGCAGCTTGAGGCGGTCCCCTAGCACAGATACGCAGTATTTT. This chain connects TRBV7-2 to TRBJ2-3; D is unclear. Germline V gene data show CDR1 as SGHTA and CDR2 as FQGNSA. This CDR3 has 16 amino acids. V was pared by 3 bases and J by 0 bases, with 13 bases between.

The rearrangement links TRBV5-1 to TRBJ1-2, with 8 nucleotides matching TRBD1. Germline V gives CDR1 SGHRS, CDR2 YFSETQ. The CDR3 is 15 residues long. With 3 bases clipped from V and 9 bases from J, the junction kept 13 bases outside the gene matches. CDR3 bases: TGCGCCAGCAGCTCGAGCGGGGACAGGCTTGAGAGCTACACCTTC. It specifies CASSSSGDRLESYTF.

DNA of the CDR3: TGTGCCAGCAGCGAGACCTTTAGCACAGATACGCAGTATTTT. Translated: CASSETFSTDTQYF. The rearrangement joins TRBV7-3 to TRBJ2-3; D is unclear. The CDR3 spans 14 residues. CDR1 is SGHTA and CDR2 is FQGTGA in the germline V gene. V lost 5 bases, J lost 0 bases, and 9 bases lay in between.

The rearrangement uses TRBV5-5 and TRBJ1-2; TRBD1 agrees at 7 bases. The trim removed 4 bases at V and 8 bases at J, leaving 5 bases unmatched. CDR3 length: 12 residues. Germline V CDR1 and CDR2: SGHKS, YYEKEE (reference sequence). CDR3 sequence (DNA): TGTGCCAGCAGCGACCAGGGGGGAGGCTACACCTTC. Translation gives CASSDQGGGYTF.

A single count supports this clone. Distinct nucleotide sequences in the sample also encode this CDR3. The genes are TRBV5-6 and TRBJ2-5; the match to TRBD2 covers 8 bases. Trimming cost V 0 bases and J 4 bases; bases outside gene matches: 2. This CDR3 comprises 14 residues. The V gene's germline CDR1 is SGHDT and CDR2 YYEEEE. CDR3 in amino acids: CASSLAGGRETQYF. Here the CDR3 DNA reads TGTGCCAGCAGCTTGGCGGGGGGGCGAGAGACCCAGTACTTC.

This clone was seen once. V gene TRBV6-1 combines with J gene TRBJ2-5; D is unresolved. Germline V gene data show CDR1 as MNHNS and CDR2 as SASEGT. Trimming removed 0 bases from V and 5 bases from J, with 13 bases in between. This CDR3 comprises 15 residues. This chain's CDR3 is CASSEASTVPETQYF. The CDR3, as DNA: TGTGCCAGCAGTGAAGCCTCTACTGTCCCTGAGACCCAGTACTTC.

This chain connects TRBV7-3 to TRBJ2-3, with 8 bases matching TRBD2. The germline gives CDR1 SGHTA, CDR2 FQGTGA. The CDR3 has 15 amino acids. Unmatched junction bases numbered 4, after V lost 1 base and J lost 4 bases. CDR3 in DNA: TGTGCCAGCAGCTTAAGGCTAGCGGGCCCAGATACGCAGTATTTT. Its translation: CASSLRLAGPDTQYF.

The chain carries TRBV5-4 and TRBJ2-5, with 7 bases lining up with TRBD1. The CDR3 contains 14 residues. Germline V gene data show CDR1 as SGHNT and CDR2 as YYREEE (reference sequence). The junction had 8 bases not matched to a gene; V was cut back by 4 bases and J by 5 bases. CDR3 in amino acids: CASSRQGERETQYF. CDR3 sequence (DNA): TGTGCCAGCAGCCGACAGGGTGAACGTGAGACCCAGTACTTC.

This sequence joins TRBV19 and TRBJ1-4; D is possibly TRBD1 (6 bases). Trimming removed 6 bases from V and 3 bases from J, with 17 bases in between. CDR1 is LNHDA, CDR2 SQIVND, per germline (reference sequence). This CDR3 contains 16 residues. The CDR3 spells CASSLRGGGANEKLFF. Here the CDR3 DNA reads TGTGCCAGTAGCCTCCGGGGAGGGGGGGCTAATGAAAAACTGTTTTTT.

V and J are TRBV7-9 and TRBJ1-5, with TRBD1 matching over 7 bases. Germline CDR1 and CDR2: SEHNR and FQNEAQ (reference sequence). Trimming cost V 4 bases and J 1 base; bases outside gene matches: 1. The CDR3 contains 14 residues. CDR3 amino acids: CASSSTGSNQPQHF. CDR3 DNA sequence: TGTGCCAGCAGCTCGACAGGGAGCAATCAGCCCCAGCATTTT.

The J gene is TRBJ1-5, the V gene TRBV6-5; 7 bases match TRBD1. This CDR3 has 14 residues. The germline V gene encodes CDR1 MNHEY and CDR2 SVGAGI. J was trimmed by 9 bases and V by 5 bases; bases with no gene match: 10. Here the CDR3 reads CASSPGQPKLPQHF. DNA of the CDR3: TGTGCCAGCAGTCCGGGACAGCCTAAGTTGCCCCAGCATTTT.

This clone appeared a few times. This chain links TRBV30 with TRBJ1-1; D gene ambiguous. Looked up from germline, CDR1 is GTSNPN and CDR2 is SVGIG (reference sequence). With 4 bases removed from V and 0 bases from J, the gap between germline ends came to 9 bases. This CDR3 has 13 amino acids. The DNA of the CDR3 is TGTGCCTGGACCCAAGGGTTGAACACTGAAGCTTTCTTT. Its translation: CAWTQGLNTEAFF.

CDR3 coding DNA: TGTGCCAGCAGTTTAGGCGGTGAAGCTTTCTTT. Its protein is CASSLGGEAFF. The genes are TRBV28 and TRBJ1-1, with unresolved D. V was cut by 2 bases and J by 7 bases, with 5 bases left in between. This CDR3 comprises 11 residues. Per germline, CDR1 MDHEN and CDR2 SYDVKM.